These T cell receptor beta chains were read from a single sample in a study of blood T cell repertoires in COVID-19. Sequencing used immunoSEQ multiplex PCR; TCRdb keeps in-frame clones, though not all of them. The sample has 250,000 to 400,000 clones; around nine tenths are singletons. Sequencing was performed on PBMCs or T cells enriched from blood (not recorded which). The receptors were gathered from a man in his sixties who had recovered from COVID-19. Each CDR3 is given with its conserved first and last residue. The order of the fields is J gene, V gene, clone size, D gene, CDR3 protein, CDR3 DNA. The D gene is left open where the match is weak. Clone size appears in some rows only: once, few, many, or a class for an expanded clone.

TRBJ1-2,TRBV9,-,-,CASRKTESYGYTF,TGTGCCAGCAGAAAGACAGAGAGTTATGGCTACACCTTC
TRBJ1-6,TRBV5-1,-,TRBD1,CASSPAAGGSSPLHF,TGCGCCAGCAGCCCGGCGGCAGGGGGCAGTTCACCCCTCCACTTT
TRBJ1-1,TRBV7-2,-,-,CASSLVYRTADTEAFF,TGTGCCAGCAGCTTAGTCTATCGGACAGCAGACACTGAAGCTTTCTTT
TRBJ2-3,TRBV4-1,-,-,CASSQPVSTDTQYF,TGCGCCAGCAGCCAACCGGTTAGCACAGATACGCAGTATTTT
TRBJ1-2,TRBV5-1,-,-,CASSEPSGGGYTF,TGCGCCAGCAGCGAGCCCAGCGGTGGTGGCTACACCTTC
TRBJ2-1,TRBV4-3,-,TRBD2,CASSQRLASGTSFYNEQFF,TGCGCCAGCAGCCAACGCCTCGCATCCGGGACTAGCTTCTACAATGAGCAGTTCTTC
TRBJ2-4,TRBV7-2,-,-,CASRSREMAKNIQYF,TGTGCCAGCAGGTCGAGGGAAATGGCCAAAAACATTCAGTACTTC
TRBJ2-7,TRBV7-2,-,-,CASSLGGWGGVEQYF,TGTGCCAGCAGCTTAGGGGGGTGGGGGGGCGTCGAGCAGTACTTC
TRBJ1-3,TRBV19,few,-,CASSIGAISGNTIYF,TGTGCCAGTAGTATAGGGGCTATCTCTGGAAACACCATATATTTT
TRBJ2-5,TRBV7-9,-,TRBD1,CASSHQAGGETQYF,TGTGCCAGCAGCCACCAGGCAGGGGGAGAGACCCAGTACTTC
TRBJ1-2,TRBV27,once,TRBD1,CASSPINRGYGYTF,TGTGCCAGCAGCCCCATCAACAGGGGTTATGGCTACACCTTC
TRBJ1-6,TRBV3-1/TRBV3-2,-,-,CASSPDTGSYNSPLHF,TGTGCCAGCAGCCCAGACACTGGCTCCTATAATTCACCCCTCCACTTT
TRBJ1-6,TRBV7-9,-,TRBD1,CASSPSGGNNSPLHF,TGTGCCAGCAGCCCGTCAGGGGGAAATAATTCACCCCTCCACTTT
TRBJ2-3,TRBV6-5,-,-,CASTEGEQYTQYF,TGTGCCAGCACCGAGGGAGAACAGTATACGCAGTATTTT
TRBJ1-4,TRBV5-6,-,-,CASSLVAGKKLFF,TGTGCCAGCAGCTTGGTGGCGGGTAAAAAACTGTTTTTT
TRBJ2-1,TRBV18,-,TRBD2,CASSPQVLAAPYNEQFF,TGTGCCAGCTCACCACAGGTACTAGCGGCTCCCTACAATGAGCAGTTCTTC
TRBJ1-2,TRBV7-8,-,TRBD1,CASSPVRLGQGYYYGYTF,TGTGCCAGCAGCCCCGTCCGCCTCGGACAGGGGTACTACTATGGCTACACCTTC
TRBJ2-2,TRBV7-8,-,-,CASSLTVVGNPNTGELFF,TGTGCCAGCAGCTTAACGGTAGTGGGCAACCCGAACACCGGGGAGCTGTTTTTT
TRBJ1-3,TRBV21-1,-,-,CASRKAGRRERSGNTIYF,TGTGCCAGCAGAAAGGCGGGCAGGCGGGAGCGCTCTGGAAACACCATATATTTT
TRBJ2-1,TRBV10-3,once,TRBD2,CAIRDPGLADHNEQFF,TGTGCCATCAGAGACCCGGGACTAGCAGATCACAATGAGCAGTTCTTC
TRBJ1-2,TRBV20-1,-,-,CSARKQAGYTF,TGCAGTGCTAGGAAACAGGCTGGCTACACCTTC
TRBJ2-1,TRBV19,-,-,CASSIGRGSYNEQFF,TGTGCCAGTAGTATAGGACGCGGCTCCTACAATGAGCAGTTCTTC